One sample yielded the 17 T cell receptor beta chains listed below, sequenced in a study of response to subunit inactivated influenza vaccine. TCRdb processed the RT-PCR reads anew with MiXCR; each CDR3 protein has one entry. The top ten clones hold around 9.6% of a sample with 550,000 to 650,000 distinct CDR3 sequences, roughly 10% of them seen once. Sequenced here: PBMCs from blood, sampled on the day of vaccination. These receptors were taken from a man in his fifties or sixties who received an inactivated influenza vaccine.

This clonotype was counted between two and nine times. The rearrangement joins TRBV11-2 to TRBJ2-3; no reliable D call. V gave up 5 bases and J gave up 3 bases, with 9 bases separating them. The CDR3 spans 13 residues. Germline V lookup: CDR1 SGHAT, CDR2 FQNNGV. CDR3 amino acids: CASSPRWTDTQYF. DNA for the CDR3: TGTGCCAGCAGCCCCCGCTGGACAGATACGCAGTATTTT.

V gene TRBV11-2 combines with J gene TRBJ2-1; D perhaps matches TRBD2 (5 bases). Germline V gives CDR1 SGHAT, CDR2 FQNNGV. The CDR3 covers 15 residues. The V and J ends lost 6 bases and 1 base respectively, with 13 bases between them. CDR3 residues: CASSWSRGSYNEQFF. The CDR3 DNA follows: TGTGCCAGCAGTTGGTCTCGGGGATCCTACAATGAGCAGTTCTTC.

The chain couples TRBV4-2 to TRBJ1-1, with TRBD1 as a possible D gene (6 bases). The CDR3 extends over 15 amino acids. Between the trimmed V and J ends, which lost 1 base and 5 bases, there was a span of 14 bases. Germline V lookup: CDR1 LGHNA, CDR2 YNFKEQ. The CDR3 nucleotides read TGTGCCAGCAGCCAAGCCCGCAGGGGTGGTACTGAAGCTTTCTTT. Encoded protein: CASSQARRGGTEAFF.

The chain joins TRBV29-1 to TRBJ2-6, with D hard to call. The CDR3 runs to 16 residues. With 2 bases removed from V and 0 bases from J, the gap between germline ends came to 11 bases. Per germline, CDR1 SQVTM and CDR2 ANQGSEA. CDR3 sequence reads: CSVEHRTVSGANVLTF. The CDR3 nucleotides are TGCAGCGTTGAACATCGCACGGTCTCTGGGGCCAACGTCCTGACTTTC. The full variable domain, its missing parts supplied by reference TRBV29-1 and TRBJ2-6, is SAVISQKPSRDICQRGTSLTIQCQVDSQVTMMFWYRQQPGQSLTLIATANQGSEATYESGFVIDKFPISRPNLTFSTLTVSNMSPEDSSIYLCSVEHRTVSGANVLTFGAGSRLTVL.

This clonotype was picked up a small number of times. The chain is built from TRBV20-1 and TRBJ1-2; D is ambiguous. The CDR3 length is 12 residues. Germline loops: CDR1 DFQATT, CDR2 SNEGSKA (reference sequence). The CDR3 sequence: CGRQANNYGYTF. The DNA for the CDR3 is TGCGGTCGGCAGGCGAATAACTATGGCTACACCTTC.

Regarding this clonotype: With a much larger clone just one base away, this may be a read error. The CDR3 protein is CGSSPLASYNEQFF. CDR3 in DNA: TGTGGCAGCTCCCCGCTTGCGTCCTACAATGAGCAGTTCTTC. This chain uses TRBV3-1 with TRBJ2-1, with D unclear. The length of the CDR3 is 14 residues. Germline CDR1 and CDR2: LGHDT and YNNKEL (reference sequence).

This clonotype turned up a few times. The gene calls are TRBV18 and TRBJ2-6, with D perhaps given as TRBD1 or TRBD2 (5 bases each). Trimming pared 3 bases from V and 0 bases from J, leaving 12 bases between. The germline CDR1 and CDR2 sequences are KGHSH and LQKENI. The CDR3 sequence is 17 residues long. CDR3 bases: TGTGCCAGCTCACCCGGGACGGGCCTCTCTGGGGCCAACGTCCTGACTTTC. Translated, it gives CASSPGTGLSGANVLTF.

CDR3 in amino acids: CASSQESSSYNEQFF. The CDR3 region has the DNA TGTGCCAGCAGCCAAGAATCGAGCTCCTACAATGAGCAGTTCTTC. V usage is TRBV4-2 and J usage is TRBJ2-1; D uncertain. Germline V lookup: CDR1 LGHNA, CDR2 YNFKEQ. Trimming left V 0 bases short and J 0 bases short, with 6 bases between. This CDR3 has 15 amino acids.

This clonotype was observed a handful of times. The chain combines TRBV20-1 with TRBJ2-3, with 16 bases aligning to TRBD2. CDR3 length: 19 residues. CDR1 and CDR2 from the germline V gene are DFQATT and SNEGSKA (reference sequence). With V trimmed by 3 bases and J by 7 bases, 16 bases remained unmatched. CDR3 in DNA: TGCAGTGCTAGTACCGGGACTAGCGGGGGGGAAGACCTCCCGAATACGCAGTATTTT. Translation gives CSASTGTSGGEDLPNTQYF.

This clonotype was recorded a few times. This rearrangement joins TRBV4-2 to TRBJ1-1; D is unclear. V lost 4 bases and J lost 2, with 17 bases in between. This CDR3 region has 16 residues. The V gene's germline CDR1 is LGHNA and CDR2 YNFKEQ. In DNA form, the CDR3 reads TGTGCCAGCAGCCGCGGTCTGATCCGGGTAAACACTGAAGCTTTCTTT. Protein sequence: CASSRGLIRVNTEAFF.

This clonotype was detected only a few times. The V call is TRBV11-2, the J call TRBJ2-3, with 9 bases lining up with TRBD2. CDR3 length: 19 residues. The germline CDR1 and CDR2 sequences are SGHAT and FQNNGV. The ends lost 5 bases at V and 0 bases at J; junction bases unmatched: 15. CDR3: CASSLPVAGVFPSTDTQYF. DNA for the CDR3: TGTGCCAGCAGCCTTCCGGTAGCGGGGGTCTTCCCTAGCACAGATACGCAGTATTTT. The whole variable domain, remainder taken from reference TRBV11-2 and TRBJ2-3, is EAGVAQSPRYKIIEKRQSVAFWCNPISGHATLYWYQQILGQGPKLLIQFQNNGVVDDSQLPKDRFSAERLKGVDSTLKIQPAKLEDSAVYLCASSLPVAGVFPSTDTQYFGPGTRLTVL.

This clonotype has a count of ten or more. The chain has TRBV7-9 and TRBJ1-2, with D hard to call. CDR3 length: 13 residues. Germline CDR1 SEHNR, CDR2 FQNEAQ (reference sequence). V lost 0 bases and J 2 bases, leaving 4 bases between the germline ends. This chain's CDR3 is CASSLAPNYGYTF. The CDR3 nucleotides read TGTGCCAGCAGCTTAGCACCCAACTATGGCTACACCTTC.

At least ten counts were recorded for this clonotype. The chain combines TRBV5-1 with TRBJ2-5; TRBD2 might be the D (6 bases). With 0 bases removed from V and 2 bases from J, the gap between germline ends came to 14 bases. The CDR3 is 16 amino acids. Germline CDR1 reads SGHRS; CDR2 reads YFSETQ. Here the CDR3 DNA reads TGCGCCAGCAGCTTGGGGAGCGGGTCCGGTCAAGAGACCCAGTACTTC. Its translation is CASSLGSGSGQETQYF.

The chain has TRBV29-1 and TRBJ2-3, with no clear D. Germline V gene lookup returns CDR1 SQVTM and CDR2 ANQGSEA. V lost 7 bases to trimming and J lost 4 bases, with 12 bases between them. The CDR3 length is 12 residues. This CDR3 reads CSASTGPDTQYF. Here the CDR3 DNA reads TGCAGCGCAAGTACGGGCCCAGATACGCAGTATTTT.

The chain uses TRBV7-9 and TRBJ2-1; 7 bases line up with TRBD2. The CDR3 has 12 residues. Germline V gene data show CDR1 as SEHNR and CDR2 as FQNEAQ (reference sequence). J lost 14 bases, V lost 5 bases, and 9 bases had no gene match. This chain's CDR3 is CASSNTRTSEFF. In DNA form, the CDR3 reads TGTGCCAGCAGCAATACAAGGACTAGTGAGTTCTTC.

This clonotype was seen many times. V gene TRBV7-8 combines with J gene TRBJ2-1; no firm D call. The CDR3 covers 13 residues. V shed 7 bases and J shed 0 bases, with 7 bases lying between them. Per the germline V gene, CDR1 is SGHVS and CDR2 is FQNEAQ. This chain's CDR3 is CASKWDSYNEQFF. CDR3 nucleotides: TGTGCCAGCAAATGGGACTCCTACAATGAGCAGTTCTTC. Supplemented by reference TRBV7-8 and TRBJ2-1, the full variable domain reads GAGVSQSPRYKVAKRGQDVALRCDPISGHVSLFWYQQALGQGPEFLTYFQNEAQLDKSGLPSDRFFAERPEGSVSTLKIQRTQQEDSAVYLCASKWDSYNEQFFGPGTRLTVL.

Only a few counts were recorded for this clonotype. The J gene is TRBJ2-1, the V gene TRBV7-2; either TRBD1 or TRBD2 may supply D (6 bases each). Germline V gene data show CDR1 as SGHTA and CDR2 as FQGNSA. Trimming left V 7 bases short and J 0 bases short, with 19 bases between. The CDR3 has 17 amino acids. CDR3 coding DNA: TGTGCCAGCAACACGGTAGGGGGGAAGAGCTCCTACAATGAGCAGTTCTTC. Translation: CASNTVGGKSSYNEQFF.